Listed here are 29 T cell receptor beta chains from one sample, sequenced in a study of low-dose radiotherapy and immunotherapy resistance in tumors. Alpha and beta chains were covered, as first-strand cDNA relied on TRAV- and TRBV-specific primers. TCRs were put through approximately 20 PCR cycles of amplification with Phusion. A constant-region primer and the V-primer adapter served as the primer pair. One entry per CDR3 protein results from TCRdb running MiXCR on the reads. Here the sample spans about 60,000 distinct CDR3 sequences, approximately 25% being singletons. Time point meaning: before trial treatment. Material: PBMCs, obtained before treatment. Every receptor here comes from a male donor with prostate cancer.

This clonotype appeared many times. The chain combines TRBV7-9 with TRBJ2-2, with 11 bases matching TRBD2. The CDR3 contains 15 residues. Germline CDR1 reads SEHNR; CDR2 reads FQNEAQ (reference sequence). The junction had 7 bases not matched to a gene; V was cut back by 6 bases and J by 7 bases. The CDR3 region has the DNA TGTGCCAGCAGAAGGACTAGCGGGCCGAACGGGGAGCTGTTTTTT. Amino acid sequence: CASRRTSGPNGELFF.

The rearrangement joins TRBV9 to TRBJ1-4; 8 nucleotides agree with TRBD1. Germline CDR1 reads SGDLS; CDR2 reads YYNGEE. This CDR3 is built from 13 residues. V lost 7 bases to trimming and J lost 5 bases; unmatched junction nucleotides: 4. CDR3 in amino acids: CASGRTGNEKLFF. The DNA for the CDR3 is TGTGCCAGCGGCAGGACAGGGAATGAAAAACTGTTTTTT.

This chain links TRBV28 with TRBJ2-7; tentatively, D is TRBD1 or TRBD2 (5 bases each). With 3 bases removed from V and 5 bases from J, the gap between germline ends came to 14 bases. The CDR3 contains 14 residues. Germline V gene lookup returns CDR1 MDHEN and CDR2 SYDVKM. CDR3 nucleotides: TGTGCCAGCAGTTTCAGTGGTGGGGGTAACGAGCAGTACTTC. Its protein product is CASSFSGGGNEQYF.

This clonotype has a count of ten or more. The rearrangement joins TRBV28 to TRBJ2-1; D is tentatively TRBD1 or TRBD2 (5 bases each). This CDR3 region has 13 residues. CDR1 is MDHEN and CDR2 is SYDVKM in the germline V gene. V was clipped by 5 bases and J by 10 bases, with 15 bases between them. The CDR3 DNA is TGTGCCAGCAGTCTAGGGGACCGAACCGAGCAGTTCTTC. Translated, it gives CASSLGDRTEQFF.

V and J are TRBV7-9 and TRBJ2-7, with 7 bases fitting TRBD1. J gave up 7 bases and V 4 bases, and 7 bases lay outside the gene matches. The CDR3 contains 13 residues. Germline V lookup: CDR1 SEHNR, CDR2 FQNEAQ (reference sequence). CDR3 bases: TGTGCCAGCAGCTCTGACAGGGCCCAGGAGCAGTACTTC. Protein: CASSSDRAQEQYF.

This clonotype has a count of ten or more. CDR3 DNA: TGTGCCAGCAGCCAAGATCCTAGCGGCTCGAAGACCTACGAGCAGTACTTC. Amino acid sequence: CASSQDPSGSKTYEQYF. The rearrangement uses TRBV3-1 and TRBJ2-7, with 7 nucleotides matching TRBD2. Germline V lookup: CDR1 LGHDT, CDR2 YNNKEL (reference sequence). The CDR3 has 17 residues. Germline trimming cut 0 bases from V and 2 bases from J; bases unmatched to any gene: 10.

This clonotype was detected many times. V gene TRBV5-1 combines with J gene TRBJ1-1; no reliable D call. Trimming removed 0 bases at V and 6 bases at J, with 6 bases between. Per germline, CDR1 SGHRS and CDR2 YFSETQ. CDR3 length: 12 amino acids. CDR3 nucleotide sequence: TGCGCCAGCAGCTTGGGACCCGCTGAAGCTTTCTTT. Amino acids: CASSLGPAEAFF.

The chain has TRBV29-1 and TRBJ2-1; no clear D. The V end was cut by 8 bases, the J end by 6 bases, with 8 bases between. Germline assignment: CDR1 SQVTM and CDR2 ANQGSEA. The CDR3 length is 10 residues. The CDR3: CSTQGNEQFF. DNA for the CDR3: TGCAGCACCCAAGGCAATGAGCAGTTCTTC.

This clonotype was counted ten times or more. The chain uses TRBV7-2 and TRBJ2-1, with 8 bases that match TRBD2. CDR3 length: 13 amino acids. V lost 1 base, J lost 11 bases, and 4 bases stayed unmatched. The germline V gene has CDR1 SGHTA and CDR2 FQGNSA. CDR3 sequence (DNA): TGTGCCAGCAGCTTAGTCACTAGCGGAAAGCAGTTCTTC. Translation: CASSLVTSGKQFF.

This clonotype was counted many times. The rearrangement uses TRBV30 and TRBJ1-2; no definite D call. CDR1 is GTSNPN and CDR2 is SVGIG in the germline V gene (reference sequence). The CDR3 sequence is 12 residues long. Trimming removed 5 bases from V and 8 bases from J, with 15 bases in between. CDR3 amino acids: CAWEDLSGGYTF. CDR3 in DNA: TGTGCCTGGGAGGACCTCTCGGGAGGCTACACCTTC.

This clonotype was counted many times. The gene calls are TRBV11-2 and TRBJ2-1; possibly TRBD1 for D (5 bases). This CDR3 comprises 15 residues. Per germline, CDR1 SGHAT and CDR2 FQNNGV. The V and J ends lost 5 bases and 5 bases respectively, with 16 bases between them. In nucleotides, the CDR3 is TGTGCCAGCAGCATAAACAAACAGGTTAACAATGAGCAGTTCTTC. As protein: CASSINKQVNNEQFF.

This chain connects TRBV6-5 to TRBJ1-2, with 9 bases that match TRBD1. V lost 5 bases, J lost 5 bases, and 3 bases stayed unmatched. The CDR3 has 13 amino acids. In germline, CDR1 is MNHEY, CDR2 SVGAGI. CDR3 region: CASSTGTGYGYTF. For the CDR3, the DNA is TGTGCCAGCAGTACAGGGACAGGGTATGGCTACACCTTC.

In its sample, this clonotype ranks as medium-sized. The rearrangement links TRBV6-6 to TRBJ2-5, with D uncertain. V was pared by 8 bases and J by 1 base, with 8 bases between. The CDR3 sequence is 12 residues long. Germline V lookup: CDR1 MNHNY, CDR2 SVGAGI (reference sequence). CDR3 sequence: CASALLQETQYF. CDR3 DNA sequence: TGTGCCAGCGCTTTGCTCCAAGAGACCCAGTACTTC.

This clonotype was seen only a few times. A single base is all that separates this from a far larger clone, so a read error is likely. The chain is built from TRBV5-1 and TRBJ2-7; TRBD2 is a possible D gene (6 bases). Between the trimmed V and J ends, which lost 1 base and 7 bases, there was a span of 18 bases. Germline V lookup: CDR1 SGHRS, CDR2 YFSETQ. The length of the CDR3 is 15 residues. CDR3 sequence: CASSLSFGSTDEQYF. The DNA for the CDR3 is TGCGCCAGCAGCTTGTCTTTCGGGAGCACAGATGAGCAGTACTTC.

V is TRBV5-6 and J is TRBJ2-2; TRBD1 aligns across 10 bases. Germline V gene lookup returns CDR1 SGHDT and CDR2 YYEEEE. The CDR3 length is 15 residues. J lost 5 bases, V lost 4 bases, and 5 bases had no gene match. CDR3 region: CASSPGQGRTGELFF. The CDR3 DNA reads as TGTGCCAGCAGCCCGGGACAGGGGCGGACCGGGGAGCTGTTTTTT.

This clonotype was detected many times. The CDR3 spells CASSLRMTSPGAKNIQYF. In DNA form, the CDR3 reads TGTGCCAGCAGCTTAAGGATGACTAGCCCGGGGGCCAAAAACATTCAGTACTTC. J is TRBJ2-4 and V is TRBV7-2; 7 bases map to TRBD2. Germline V gives CDR1 SGHTA, CDR2 FQGNSA. Trimming cost V 2 bases and J 1 base; bases outside gene matches: 11. This CDR3 spans 18 amino acids.

This clonotype was picked up a small number of times. The chain uses TRBV5-4 and TRBJ1-1, with 7 bases identical to TRBD1. This CDR3 spans 12 amino acids. Germline CDR1 SGHNT, CDR2 YYREEE (reference sequence). Trimming removed 0 bases from V and 8 bases from J; junction bases left unmatched: 1. CDR3 sequence: CASSLEDREAFF. CDR3 in DNA: TGTGCCAGCAGCTTGGAGGACAGGGAAGCTTTCTTT.

This clonotype appeared many times. This chain links TRBV2 with TRBJ1-1; a possible D gene is TRBD1 (5 bases). V was pared by 3 bases and J by 0 bases, with 17 bases between. Germline V gives CDR1 SNHLY, CDR2 FYNNEI. This CDR3 contains 17 residues. The CDR3 DNA reads TGTGCCAGCAGTGACCTTAGGCAGGGCCAACTGAACACTGAAGCTTTCTTT. This codes for CASSDLRQGQLNTEAFF.

This clonotype occurred a few times. The chain is built from TRBV15 and TRBJ2-3; 8 bases map to TRBD2. The germline V gene has CDR1 LNHNV and CDR2 YYDKDF (reference sequence). The CDR3 covers 16 residues. J was trimmed by 1 base and V by 2 bases; bases with no gene match: 5. The CDR3 sequence is CATSRSRAGGTDTQYF. CDR3 bases: TGTGCCACCAGCAGAAGCCGAGCGGGGGGCACAGATACGCAGTATTTT.

This clonotype was detected many times. The chain uses TRBV28 and TRBJ2-3, with a tentative D call TRBD2 (6 bases). The CDR3 consists of 16 residues. The V end lost 8 bases, the J end lost 5 bases, and 23 bases lay between the germline ends. Germline V gene sequence: CDR1 MDHEN, CDR2 SYDVKM. The CDR3: CASRPPPGRRGDTQYF. In nucleotides, the CDR3 is TGTGCCAGCCGACCCCCGCCGGGGAGGAGGGGAGATACGCAGTATTTT. Drawing the rest from reference TRBV28 and TRBJ2-3, the complete variable domain is DVKVTQSSRYLVKRTGEKVFLECVQDMDHENMFWYRQDPGLGLRLIYFSYDVKMKEKGDIPEGYSVSREKKERFSLILESASTNQTSMYLCASRPPPGRRGDTQYFGPGTRLTVL.

This clonotype was counted many times. This chain connects TRBV14 to TRBJ2-7; 8 bases agree with TRBD1. The J segment lost 5 bases and the V segment lost 4 bases, leaving 7 bases of the junction unmatched. Germline values: CDR1 SGHDN, CDR2 FVKESK. The CDR3 runs to 14 residues. This CDR3 reads CASSPDRVVNEQYF. In nucleotides, the CDR3 is TGTGCCAGCAGCCCGGACAGGGTTGTTAACGAGCAGTACTTC.

This clonotype was recorded many times. The CDR3: CASSLQGEGDTQYF. CDR3 bases: TGCGCCAGCAGCTTGCAGGGGGAGGGAGATACGCAGTATTTT. This chain connects TRBV5-1 to TRBJ2-3; tentatively, D is TRBD1 or TRBD2 (7 bases each). The V gene's germline CDR1 is SGHRS and CDR2 YFSETQ. Trimming removed 1 base from V and 5 bases from J, with 11 bases in between. This CDR3 comprises 14 residues.

This clonotype appeared many times. The chain employs TRBV5-1 and TRBJ2-1, with 14 bases aligning to TRBD2. J gave up 6 bases and V 4 bases, and 3 bases lay outside the gene matches. Germline V gene sequence: CDR1 SGHRS, CDR2 YFSETQ. The CDR3 sequence is 15 residues long. CDR3 coding DNA: TGCGCCAGCAGCCCGACTAGCGGGGGGGCCAATGAGCAGTTCTTC. Translation gives CASSPTSGGANEQFF.

This clonotype was counted at least ten times. DNA for the CDR3: TGTGCCAGCAGTCCGTTAAGAGGCAGCAGGGGCACCAATGAGCAGTTCTTC. It is translated as CASSPLRGSRGTNEQFF. The rearrangement links TRBV27 to TRBJ2-1; a weak D match, TRBD1 (6 bases). Germline CDR1 and CDR2: MNHEY and SMNVEV (reference sequence). V lost 5 bases and J 6 bases, leaving 23 bases between the germline ends. The CDR3 loop spans 17 amino acids.

This clonotype has at least ten counts. The chain has TRBV5-1 and TRBJ2-5; the match to TRBD2 covers 8 bases. After removal of 0 bases from V and 0 bases from J, the junction contained 7 bases not matched to a gene. Per germline, CDR1 SGHRS and CDR2 YFSETQ. The CDR3 has 17 residues. The CDR3 reads CASSLGGNSGDQETQYF. The CDR3 nucleotides read TGCGCCAGCAGCTTGGGCGGGAATAGCGGGGACCAAGAGACCCAGTACTTC.

Of note for this clonotype: It is likely a read error: a sequence one base away is far more abundant. The chain links TRBV6-2 or TRBV6-3 to TRBJ2-7; possibly TRBD1 for D (6 bases). Trimming removed 5 bases from V and 7 bases from J, with 24 bases in between. Per the germline V gene, CDR1 is MNHEY and CDR2 is SVGEGT. The CDR3 runs 16 residues. The CDR3, as DNA: TGTGCCAGCAGTGAATCCGGGCAGGGGTCCTACAATGAGCAGTACTTC. Amino acids: CASSESGQGSYNEQYF.

This chain uses TRBV15 with TRBJ1-5; D remains unclear. V gave up 5 bases and J gave up 5 bases, with 10 bases separating them. This CDR3 region has 13 residues. Germline CDR1 is LNHNV and CDR2 is YYDKDF (reference sequence). CDR3 in amino acids: CATSGGLDQPQHF. The CDR3 region has the DNA TGTGCCACCAGCGGAGGACTCGATCAGCCCCAGCATTTT.

With regard to this clonotype: A much larger clone sits a single nucleotide away, making a read error possible. This chain uses TRBV29-1 with TRBJ2-7; D is perhaps TRBD1 (7 bases). The CDR3 runs to 12 residues. In germline, CDR1 is SQVTM, CDR2 ANQGSEA. Trimming removed 2 bases at V and 3 bases at J, with 8 bases between. The CDR3 spells CSVEQGGYEQYF. The CDR3 DNA reads as TGCAGCGTTGAACAGGGGGGCTACGAGCAGTACTTC.

This clonotype was seen many times. The CDR3 spells CASSPGQVIYEQYF. The CDR3 nucleotides read TGTGCCAGCTCACCGGGACAGGTTATCTACGAGCAGTACTTC. This chain joins TRBV18 and TRBJ2-7, with 8 bases lining up with TRBD1. V lost 3 bases and J lost 3; bases outside the gene matches: 4. Germline-derived CDR1 and CDR2 are KGHSH and LQKENI. CDR3 length: 14 residues. Combining the CDR3 with reference TRBV18 and TRBJ2-7 gives the whole variable domain NAGVMQNPRHLVRRRGQEARLRCSPMKGHSHVYWYRQLPEEGLKFMVYLQKENIIDESGMPKERFSAEFPKEGPSILRIQQVVRGDSAAYFCASSPGQVIYEQYFGPGTRLTVT.